Each of the 2 T cell receptor beta chains below was sequenced from the same sample in a study of cytotoxic CD8 clonotypes in ibrutinib-treated CLL. Only in-frame clones appear in the TCRdb table, and some are missing; sequencing was by immunoSEQ multiplex PCR. The sample carries 200,000 to 250,000 clones, around 75% recorded once. This material consisted of PBMCs, taken after 12 months of ibrutinib treatment. The receptors originated from a human donor with chronic lymphocytic leukemia.

The CDR3 DNA is TGTGCCAGCAGCCGGGACAGAACAGATACGCAGTATTTT. It codes for CASSRDRTDTQYF. The chain has TRBV5-6 and TRBJ2-3; 7 nucleotides match TRBD1. V was clipped by 4 bases and J by 3 bases; unmatched bases: 2. The CDR3 consists of 13 residues. CDR1 SGHDT and CDR2 YYEEEE come from the germline V gene.

This clone has just one count. J is TRBJ2-2 and V is TRBV28; D remains ambiguous. V lost 5 bases and J 3 bases, leaving 19 bases between the germline ends. CDR3 length equals 17 residues. The V gene's germline CDR1 is MDHEN and CDR2 SYDVKM. The CDR3 loop reads CASSTSRASAYTGELFF. The CDR3 DNA is TGTGCCAGCAGTACAAGTAGAGCCTCAGCTTACACCGGGGAGCTGTTTTTT. The variable domain in full, completed from reference TRBV28 and TRBJ2-2, reads DVKVTQSSRYLVKRTGEKVFLECVQDMDHENMFWYRQDPGLGLRLIYFSYDVKMKEKGDIPEGYSVSREKKERFSLILESASTNQTSMYLCASSTSRASAYTGELFFGEGSRLTVL.